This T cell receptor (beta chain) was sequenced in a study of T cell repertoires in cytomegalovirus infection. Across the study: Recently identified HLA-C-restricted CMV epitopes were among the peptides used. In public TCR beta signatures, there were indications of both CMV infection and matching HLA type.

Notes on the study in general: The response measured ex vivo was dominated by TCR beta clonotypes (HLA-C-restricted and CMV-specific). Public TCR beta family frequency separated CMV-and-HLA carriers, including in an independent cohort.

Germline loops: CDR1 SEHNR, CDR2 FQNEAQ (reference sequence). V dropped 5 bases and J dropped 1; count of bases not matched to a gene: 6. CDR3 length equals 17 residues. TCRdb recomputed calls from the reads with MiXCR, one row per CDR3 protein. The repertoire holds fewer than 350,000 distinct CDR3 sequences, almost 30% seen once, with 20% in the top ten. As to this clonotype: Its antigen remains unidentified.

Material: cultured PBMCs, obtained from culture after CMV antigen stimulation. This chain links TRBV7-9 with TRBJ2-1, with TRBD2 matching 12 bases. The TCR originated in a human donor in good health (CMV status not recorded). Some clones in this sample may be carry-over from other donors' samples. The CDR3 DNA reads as TGTGCCAGCAGCCCCCGGACTAGCGGGAAATCCTACAATGAGCAGTTCTTC. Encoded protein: CASSPRTSGKSYNEQFF. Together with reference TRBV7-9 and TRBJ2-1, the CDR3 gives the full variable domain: DTGVSQNPRHKITKRGQNVTFRCDPISEHNRLYWYRQTLGQGPEFLTYFQNEAQLEKSRLLSDRFSAERPKGSFSTLEIQRTEQGDSAMYLCASSPRTSGKSYNEQFFGPGTRLTVL.